This entry describes one TCR beta chain. Its antigen is still unknown. The sample holds no much larger clone one base away, and base qualities are not on file. This sample stems from a study of human T cells and chemical hapten exposure (dated by TCRdb to the early 2020s). Broadly, across the study: For sensitization, 2% DPC in acetone was applied to an approximately 2 cm by approximately 2 cm area of upper inner arm skin. Some 29 alopecia patients gave blood for TCR sequencing at one to four time points (pre-sensitization, 2, 6 and 24 weeks). The libraries were sequenced as a pool, and the TCR yield per sample differed mostly because of small variations in library volumes within the pool. Patch testing on the upper back used Finn chambers containing 0.01% DPC, with scoring done after 6 days according to International Contact Dermatitis Research Group standards. Throughout the approximately 25-week study period, patients were also given weekly therapeutic DPC doses on the scalp. This study followed changes in the peripheral blood TCR repertoire in vivo during primary and secondary sensitization of alopecia patients to the hapten diphenylcyclopropenone (DPC). The patient cohort, mostly female, included alopecia areata with under or over 50% scalp involvement, alopecia totalis and alopecia universalis. Patient blood was sampled pre-sensitization (week 0) and at 2, 6 and about 24 weeks after DPC sensitization.

V is shortened by 2 bases, J by 9 bases, and the region joining them spans 6 bases. From cysteine to phenylalanine, the CDR3 is 11 amino acids long. The only DNA kept is the CDR3, 33 bases in frame from the first base. Paper-wide results and their limitations: Expanded TCRs formed significantly more large CDR3 similarity clusters than pre-sensitization or healthy control sets, consistent with antigen-driven responses. Because every patient had alopecia, a presumed autoimmune disease, the patients' immune response might differ from that of healthy individuals. Patch test score was positively correlated with the number of PT1 expanded TCRs, with significance at thresholds 8, 16 and 32 but not at 4. DPC sensitization did not change how many TCRs were above 1 in 1000 frequency, and no evidence was found of alterations in global repertoire structure. Repeated subsampling changed both the strength of the expansion versus patch-test correlation and the threshold at which the correlation became significant.

Libraries came from RACE. Sequencing instrument: NextSeq 500. Library preparation attached unique molecular identifiers to individual cDNA molecules for quantitative, reproducible TCR counting. Each blood RNA sample was used to sequence both TCR alpha and TCR beta chains. The published analysis was carried out like this. The median number of TCRs per sample was some 100,000, ranging from roughly 23,224 to 700,000. V, J and CDR3 annotation of the TCR reads was performed with the Decombinator software suite. To make PS versus PT1 abundance plots, every sample was subsampled to the same number of TCRs (28,000). TCRs were defined as expanded if absent before sensitization and observed at least eight times at the 2-week time point. Using fastp trimming at Q25 and MiXCR clonotype assembly, TCRdb reanalyzed the public sequencing data and kept in-frame beta chains. Rows are unified per CDR3 protein, each entry keeping the most common DNA and genes. TCRdb's processing, not the authors', yielded these V and J calls. This sample holds 300,000 to 400,000 distinct CDR3 sequences; approximately 6.9% were observed only once. The ten most abundant clones make up around 8.2% of the sample.

Taken with the paper, the label for time point translates to: patch test 1, 2 weeks after DPC sensitization. What the treatment or condition label conveys for this sample: therapeutic diphenylcyclopropenone sensitization with weekly scalp DPC. At each patch-test visit, blood was drawn before the patch test was applied. Patients were eligible if aged 18 to 70, diagnosed with alopecia and judged suitable for DPC therapy, and pregnant patients were excluded. Unfractionated whole blood was collected in Tempus Blood RNA tubes, and total RNA was extracted from that blood. The sequence came from a woman between 18 and 29 years old with alopecia areata. Some clones in this sample may be carry-over from other donors' samples. The rearranged segments are TRBV12-3 or TRBV12-4 and TRBJ2-3; a confident D gene designation cannot be given. The sequencing used whole blood, collected in connection with sensitization to the hapten diphenylcyclopropenone (DPC). The CDR3 in this case is CASSLSRTQYF. The DNA sequence follows: TGTGCCAGCAGTTTATCTCGAACGCAGTATTTT.